Here is one T cell receptor beta chain with its context. This sample was included in a study of blood T cell repertoires in COVID-19. About the study: The samples span acute and convalescent COVID-19 from the United States, Italy and Spain. The cDNA or gDNA used as material had been derived from T cells, B-cell-depleted T cells, or PBMCs.

Measured with immunoSEQ multiplex PCR; TCRdb has only the in-frame clones, and not every one. The data show 200,000 to 250,000 clones, around 80% seen once. V lost 1 base to trimming and J lost 6 bases, with 19 bases between them. Germline V gene lookup returns CDR1 SGHTA and CDR2 FQGNSA. This CDR3 has 16 amino acids. The receptor was derived from a woman of 80 years or more with acute or convalescent COVID-19. J is TRBJ2-7 and V is TRBV7-2; D perhaps matches TRBD2 (6 bases). The sequenced sample consisted of peripheral blood. In DNA form, the CDR3 reads TGTGCCAGCAGCTTAGTTGTCTTAGCGGCTCCGAGCGAGCAGTACTTC. It specifies CASSLVVLAAPSEQYF.